This TCR beta chain emerged from a study of CD8 T cells in Susac syndrome. Sequencing of TCR beta was performed on blood CD8+ T cells and on blood CD4+ T cells. TEMRA cells underwent FACS enrichment and CD8+ and CD4+ T cells underwent negative isolation. Random hexamers were used to reverse transcribe an amount of roughly 0.5 to 1 ug RNA. An immunoSEQ multiplex PCR generated amplified TCR beta CDR3 products spanning 54 Vbeta and 13 Jbeta. TCRdb reprocessed the immunoSEQ multiplex PCR reads via MiXCR and lists one record per CDR3 protein. Among under 550,000 distinct CDR3 sequences, more than 70% were seen once, and the ten largest hold about 0.12%. Between the trimmed V and J ends, which lost 9 bases and 5 bases, there was a span of 13 bases. Germline V CDR1 and CDR2: MNHNS, SASEGT. This CDR3 is built from 12 residues.

Sequencing was carried out using CD8+ T cells from PBMCs. This rearrangement joins TRBV6-1 to TRBJ1-1, with D unresolved. The clonotype was recovered from a human donor with multiple sclerosis. The CDR3 region has the DNA TGTGCCAGTGGACTTTCGAAGACTGAAGCTTTCTTT. Translating gives CASGLSKTEAFF.